Presented here are 29 T cell receptor beta chains from one specimen sequenced in a study of blood T cells in healthy people across ages. Using a J-beta primer mix together with a sample-barcoded 5' primer, a second PCR was run for about 6 to 12 cycles. A single record per CDR3 protein comes from TCRdb applying MiXCR to the 5' RACE reads. This table has around 990,000 distinct CDR3 sequences, about 23% appearing once. The same data also went into a second study, on T cells of mothers and their children.

The material sequenced was blood. All receptors come from a girl aged 2 to 10 in good health.

This clonotype was counted only a few times. This chain uses TRBV6-2 or TRBV6-3 with TRBJ2-1, with D hard to call. CDR1 is MNHEY, CDR2 SVGEGT, per germline. The CDR3 is 15 residues long. Deletions cut 2 bases from V and 0 bases from J, with 8 bases between. CDR3: CASSYLQPSYNEQFF. CDR3 DNA sequence: TGTGCCAGCAGTTACCTACAGCCCTCCTACAATGAGCAGTTCTTC.

In this sample, this clonotype turned up a few times. The chain recombines TRBV20-1 with TRBJ2-3, with 9 bases fitting TRBD2. The junction had 8 bases not matched to a gene; V was cut back by 1 base and J by 0 bases. Germline CDR1 DFQATT, CDR2 SNEGSKA (reference sequence). This CDR3 region has 17 residues. This CDR3 is CSARGILAGPSTDTQYF. In DNA, the CDR3 is TGCAGTGCTAGAGGGATACTAGCGGGCCCTAGCACAGATACGCAGTATTTT.

This rearrangement joins TRBV13 to TRBJ2-1; 10 bases match TRBD2. The CDR3 is made up of 18 amino acids. With V trimmed by 0 bases and J by 5 bases, 10 bases remained unmatched. Germline V gene data show CDR1 as PRHDT and CDR2 as FYEKMQ (reference sequence). The CDR3 DNA is TGTGCCAGCAGCTTAGGTGGCACCCTAGCGGGAGAAGACAATGAGCAGTTCTTC. This encodes CASSLGGTLAGEDNEQFF. The full variable domain, completed using reference TRBV13 and TRBJ2-1, is AAGVIQSPRHLIKEKRETATLKCYPIPRHDTVYWYQQGPGQDPQFLISFYEKMQSDKGSIPDRFSAQQFSDYHSELNMSSLELGDSALYFCASSLGGTLAGEDNEQFFGPGTRLTVL.

The chain couples TRBV20-1 to TRBJ2-3; D is possibly TRBD1 (6 bases). The CDR3 has 14 amino acids. The ends were cut back, 5 bases at V and 1 base at J, with 13 bases in the middle. Germline assignment: CDR1 DFQATT and CDR2 SNEGSKA (reference sequence). CDR3 DNA: TGCAGTGCTTACGGACAGATCGGCACAGATACGCAGTATTTT. This gives the protein CSAYGQIGTDTQYF.

The gene calls are TRBV20-1 and TRBJ1-1, with D perhaps matching TRBD1 (6 bases). Germline CDR1 reads DFQATT; CDR2 reads SNEGSKA (reference sequence). This CDR3 comprises 14 residues. V gave up 7 bases and J gave up 3 bases, with 18 bases separating them. CDR3 sequence (DNA): TGCAGTGTCAGAGGAGAGAGGGGGGACACTGAAGCTTTCTTT. As protein: CSVRGERGDTEAFF.

This clonotype was observed a handful of times. The chain couples TRBV7-9 to TRBJ2-4, with D tentatively TRBD2 (5 bases). This CDR3 is 13 amino acids long. Per the germline V gene, CDR1 is SEHNR and CDR2 is FQNEAQ (reference sequence). V lost 3 bases and J 8 bases, leaving 11 bases between the germline ends. The CDR3 nucleotides read TGTGCCAGCAGCTTCCTGAACGGGGACATTCAGTACTTC. It is translated as CASSFLNGDIQYF.

V gene TRBV7-8 combines with J gene TRBJ1-1, with a weak D call TRBD1 (6 bases). The CDR3 contains 15 residues. The germline gives CDR1 SGHVS, CDR2 FQNEAQ. Between the trimmed V and J ends, which lost 2 bases and 1 base, there was a span of 11 bases. The CDR3 DNA reads as TGTGCCAGCAGCTTATTACAGGGAAAGAACACTGAAGCTTTCTTT. This translates into CASSLLQGKNTEAFF.

This clonotype was observed many times. The CDR3: CASRMGLAADTQYF. For the CDR3, the DNA is TGTGCCAGCAGGATGGGACTAGCCGCAGATACGCAGTATTTT. The chain has TRBV7-9 and TRBJ2-3, with 9 bases fitting TRBD2. The V gene's germline CDR1 is SEHNR and CDR2 FQNEAQ (reference sequence). With 6 bases clipped from V and 4 bases from J, the junction kept 5 bases outside the gene matches. The CDR3 extends over 14 amino acids.

The chain combines TRBV12-5 with TRBJ2-7; D is possibly TRBD2 (6 bases). V was trimmed by 1 base and J by 4 bases, leaving 8 bases between them. Germline values: CDR1 LGHNT, CDR2 FRNRAP. The CDR3 has 13 amino acids. The CDR3 region has the DNA TGTGCTAGTGGTTTGGCGGAGGGGTACGAGCAGTACTTC. It translates to CASGLAEGYEQYF. The full variable domain, completed using reference TRBV12-5 and TRBJ2-7, is DARVTQTPRHKVTEMGQEVTMRCQPILGHNTVFWYRQTMMQGLELLAYFRNRAPLDDSGMPKDRFSAEMPDATLATLKIQPSEPRDSAVYFCASGLAEGYEQYFGPGTRLTVT.

This chain joins TRBV5-4 and TRBJ2-4, with unresolved D. CDR3 length equals 12 residues. Looked up from germline, CDR1 is SGHNT and CDR2 is YYREEE (reference sequence). The V end was cut by 0 bases, the J end by 11 bases, with 9 bases between. CDR3 bases: TGTGCCAGCAGCTTGGACCGATCAGTTCAGTACTTC. Encoded protein: CASSLDRSVQYF.

This chain connects TRBV7-2 to TRBJ2-7, with D perhaps TRBD1 or TRBD2 (6 bases each). CDR1 is SGHTA and CDR2 is FQGNSA in the germline V gene. The V gene lost 4 bases and the J gene lost 3 bases, with 13 bases spanning the gap. This CDR3 region has 14 residues. For the CDR3, the DNA is TGTGCCAGCAGCTCCATGAAGGGGGGCTACGAGCAGTACTTC. Its translation is CASSSMKGGYEQYF.

The V call is TRBV10-3, the J call TRBJ2-5; unclear D gene. Trimming stripped 0 bases from V and 1 base from J, with 9 bases between. The CDR3 has 15 amino acids. Germline CDR1 reads ENHRY; CDR2 reads SYGVKD. CDR3 in DNA: TGTGCCATCAGTGAGTCGAATACTGGCCAAGAGACCCAGTACTTC. It specifies CAISESNTGQETQYF.

The J gene is TRBJ2-1, the V gene TRBV7-8; 10 bases line up with TRBD2. Germline lookup yields CDR1 SGHVS and CDR2 FQNEAQ. The CDR3 contains 16 residues. V lost 4 bases and J lost 4; bases outside the gene matches: 7. The CDR3 DNA sequence: TGTGCCAGCAGCTCGTTGGGACTAGCGATTTACAATGAGCAGTTCTTC. Translated, it gives CASSSLGLAIYNEQFF.

The J gene is TRBJ2-4, the V gene TRBV2; D gene uncertain. CDR1 is SNHLY and CDR2 is FYNNEI in the germline V gene. The CDR3 loop spans 15 amino acids. Trimming took 7 bases from V and 0 from J, leaving 13 bases between them. CDR3 sequence reads: CASKVSVLAKNIQYF. CDR3 coding DNA: TGTGCCAGCAAAGTGAGCGTGCTAGCCAAAAACATTCAGTACTTC. The variable domain in full, with the rest retrieved from reference TRBV2 and TRBJ2-4, is EPEVTQTPSHQVTQMGQEVILRCVPISNHLYFYWYRQILGQKVEFLVSFYNNEISEKSEIFDDQFSVERPDGSNFTLKIRSTKLEDSAMYFCASKVSVLAKNIQYFGAGTRLSVL.

The chain recombines TRBV20-1 with TRBJ2-7; D gene ambiguous. Trimming stripped 2 bases from V and 6 bases from J, with 11 bases between. Germline CDR1 and CDR2: DFQATT and SNEGSKA (reference sequence). The CDR3 covers 12 residues. CDR3 DNA sequence: TGCAGTGCTAGAATCAACGATCCCGAGCAGTACTTC. This gives the protein CSARINDPEQYF.

The chain is built from TRBV20-1 and TRBJ2-5, with D possibly matching TRBD2 (5 bases). The CDR3 totals 12 residues. The germline V gene encodes CDR1 DFQATT and CDR2 SNEGSKA (reference sequence). V was trimmed by 3 bases and J by 2 bases, leaving 7 bases between them. The CDR3 DNA follows: TGCAGTGCTAGCCGCGGGCAAGAGACCCAGTACTTC. Translating it yields CSASRGQETQYF.

V is TRBV11-3 and J is TRBJ2-3; D perhaps matches TRBD1 (5 bases). V was clipped by 0 bases and J by 6 bases, with 10 bases between them. The CDR3 is 14 residues long. Germline V gene sequence: CDR1 SGHNT, CDR2 YENEEA. Here the CDR3 reads CASSLDQGLDTQYF. CDR3 sequence (DNA): TGTGCCAGCAGCTTAGATCAGGGCTTGGATACGCAGTATTTT.

The chain links TRBV12-3 or TRBV12-4 to TRBJ2-1; D ambiguous. The length of the CDR3 is 13 residues. Deletions cut 8 bases from V and 10 bases from J, with 18 bases between. CDR3 residues: CASRSWGSGEQFF. The CDR3 DNA is TGTGCCAGCCGCAGCTGGGGTTCTGGCGAGCAGTTCTTC.

The table lists this clonotype with many counts. This chain links TRBV10-3 with TRBJ2-7; 7 nucleotides match TRBD2. The ends lost 5 bases at V and 4 bases at J; junction bases unmatched: 8. The germline CDR1 and CDR2 sequences are ENHRY and SYGVKD. CDR3 length equals 14 residues. CDR3 nucleotide sequence: TGTGCCATCAGTCTCGCGGGAGATGGATACGAGCAGTACTTC. Its translation: CAISLAGDGYEQYF.

This chain joins TRBV28 and TRBJ2-7; D unclear. This CDR3 is 13 amino acids long. Germline V gives CDR1 MDHEN, CDR2 SYDVKM. V was trimmed by 5 bases and J by 2 bases, leaving 10 bases between them. The CDR3 reads CASSPLTPYEQYF. The CDR3, as DNA: TGTGCCAGCAGTCCACTAACCCCCTACGAGCAGTACTTC. Variable domain in full (rest from reference TRBV28 and TRBJ2-7): DVKVTQSSRYLVKRTGEKVFLECVQDMDHENMFWYRQDPGLGLRLIYFSYDVKMKEKGDIPEGYSVSREKKERFSLILESASTNQTSMYLCASSPLTPYEQYFGPGTRLTVT.

This clonotype has a handful of counts. The chain carries TRBV4-1 and TRBJ1-4; D call uncertain. Germline V gene sequence: CDR1 MGHRA, CDR2 YSYEKL. This CDR3 has 18 amino acids. V lost 0 bases to trimming and J lost 0 bases, with 14 bases between them. DNA for the CDR3: TGCGCCAGCAGCCAAGATCGAGGAGGACTTGCAACTAATGAAAAACTGTTTTTT. It yields the protein CASSQDRGGLATNEKLFF.

The chain joins TRBV6-1 to TRBJ2-5; 9 bases are shared with TRBD1. The J segment lost 5 bases and the V segment lost 3 bases, leaving 4 bases of the junction unmatched. This CDR3 is 14 amino acids long. Germline CDR1 MNHNS, CDR2 SASEGT. CDR3: CASSETGGRETQYF. The CDR3 DNA follows: TGTGCCAGCAGTGAGACAGGGGGACGCGAGACCCAGTACTTC.

The CDR3 DNA is TGTGCCACCAGTGATCCGGGGACAGGACAAAAAGAGACCCAGTACTTC. This codes for CATSDPGTGQKETQYF. This chain uses TRBV24-1 with TRBJ2-5, with 8 bases matching TRBD1. CDR3 length: 16 residues. Germline V gene lookup returns CDR1 KGHDR and CDR2 SFDVKD. Losses at the gene ends were 3 bases for V and 3 bases for J; bases not matched to a gene: 8.

In this sample, this clonotype turned up a few times. J is TRBJ1-1 and V is TRBV20-1; 7 nucleotides align to TRBD1. This CDR3 region has 14 residues. Trimming at V came to 6 bases and at J to 3 bases, leaving 10 bases not matched to a gene. Germline lookup yields CDR1 DFQATT and CDR2 SNEGSKA (reference sequence). The CDR3 region is CSARKGGLDTEAFF. The CDR3 region has the DNA TGCAGTGCCCGGAAAGGGGGCCTCGACACTGAAGCTTTCTTT.

The chain is built from TRBV7-2 and TRBJ2-1; D unclear. This CDR3 comprises 13 residues. The germline V gene encodes CDR1 SGHTA and CDR2 FQGNSA. Trimming shortened V by 5 bases and J by 5 bases, and 10 bases separated the two germline ends. The CDR3 region has the DNA TGTGCCAGCAGCCGAATTACCCACAATGAGCAGTTCTTC. This gives the protein CASSRITHNEQFF.

The chain recombines TRBV11-2 with TRBJ2-7, with TRBD1 as a possible D gene (5 bases). The CDR3 covers 15 residues. From germline, CDR1 is SGHAT and CDR2 FQNNGV. Deletions cut 4 bases from V and 3 bases from J, with 16 bases between. The CDR3 is CASSYYGQTLYEQYF. The CDR3 nucleotides read TGTGCCAGCAGCTACTACGGACAAACCCTCTACGAGCAGTACTTC.

This clonotype showed up just a few times. The chain employs TRBV29-1 and TRBJ2-7; a weak D match, TRBD2 (6 bases). This CDR3 region has 12 residues. The germline CDR1 and CDR2 sequences are SQVTM and ANQGSEA. The V end lost 4 bases, the J end lost 7 bases, and 14 bases lay between the germline ends. CDR3 region: CSVGWAAGEQYF. CDR3 DNA: TGCAGCGTTGGTTGGGCTGCGGGGGAGCAGTACTTC.

This clonotype was observed a few times. The CDR3 protein is CASSQTGSLGANVLTF. CDR3 sequence (DNA): TGTGCCAGCAGCCAGACCGGGAGTCTGGGGGCCAACGTCCTGACTTTC. The genes are TRBV4-2 and TRBJ2-6; possibly TRBD2 for D (6 bases). Trimming cost V 3 bases and J 4 bases, with 13 bases left between them. Germline values: CDR1 LGHNA, CDR2 YNFKEQ. The CDR3 totals 16 residues.

The rearrangement joins TRBV20-1 to TRBJ1-4; weak D call: TRBD1 (5 bases). The CDR3 sequence is 14 residues long. The germline V gene encodes CDR1 DFQATT and CDR2 SNEGSKA (reference sequence). Trimming took off 5 bases at V and 2 bases at J, with 12 bases between the two ends. The CDR3 protein is CSAVRAGTNEKLFF. DNA of the CDR3: TGCAGTGCTGTCAGGGCAGGGACTAATGAAAAACTGTTTTTT.